Listed below are T cell receptor beta chains from one sample, sequenced in a study of blood T cell repertoires in COVID-19. The repertoire was sequenced with immunoSEQ multiplex PCR; TCRdb's copy has only in-frame clones and lacks some. The top ten hold around 8.1% of the sample, which has around 150,000 clones, approximately 84% seen once. The sequenced sample was peripheral blood. The receptors derive from a woman aged 60-75 years with COVID-19, enrolled during active disease. Each CDR3 is given with its conserved first and last residue. D genes are given only for firm matches. Part of the rows lack a size; the others show once, few, many or a class for expanded clones.

j_call d_call v_call clone_size cdr3_aa cdr3_nt
TRBJ2-5 NA TRBV18 NA CASSPDLGHQETQYF TGTGCCAGCTCACCAGATTTGGGCCACCAAGAGACCCAGTACTTC
TRBJ2-1 NA TRBV24-1 NA CATSDLRPGSSYNEQFF TGTGCCACCAGTGATTTGCGTCCGGGGAGCTCCTACAATGAGCAGTTCTTC
TRBJ1-5 TRBD1 TRBV6-5 NA CASIDTGGDQPQHF TGTGCCAGCATCGACACAGGGGGGGACCAGCCCCAGCATTTT
TRBJ2-4 TRBD1 TRBV19 NA CASSSEGADIQYF TGTGCCAGTAGTAGCGAGGGGGCGGACATTCAGTACTTC
TRBJ1-2 NA TRBV6-4 NA CASSATASYGYTF TGTGCCAGCAGCGCGACAGCCTCCTATGGCTACACCTTC
TRBJ1-1 NA TRBV7-6 NA CASSLAAGGNTEAFF TGTGCCAGCAGCTTAGCCGCCGGGGGGAACACTGAAGCTTTCTTT
TRBJ2-1 NA TRBV6-5 NA CASSSEGAGNEQFF TGTGCCAGCTCCAGCGAAGGGGCCGGGAATGAGCAGTTCTTC
TRBJ1-1 TRBD1 TRBV10-1 NA CASSESGDRGTEAFF TGCGCCAGCAGTGAGTCCGGGGACAGGGGCACTGAAGCTTTCTTT
TRBJ1-1 TRBD1 TRBV18 few CASSPGMTGDTEAFF TGTGCCAGCTCACCGGGGATGACAGGGGACACTGAAGCTTTCTTT
TRBJ1-3 NA TRBV19 NA CASSMPRRGSSGNTIYF TGTGCCAGTAGTATGCCCAGACGGGGATCCTCTGGAAACACCATATATTTT
TRBJ1-1 TRBD1 TRBV30 NA CAWSSDRMNTEAFF TGTGCCTGGAGCTCGGACAGGATGAACACTGAAGCTTTCTTT
TRBJ2-1 NA TRBV7-8 NA CASSLVAGGFGNEQFF TGTGCCAGCAGCTTAGTAGCTGGGGGCTTCGGGAATGAGCAGTTCTTC
TRBJ1-6 NA TRBV19 NA CASSSGAVGNSPLHF TGTGCCAGTAGCTCTGGGGCAGTCGGAAATTCACCCCTCCACTTT
TRBJ2-2 TRBD1 TRBV5-1 NA CASTQGADGELFF TGCGCCAGCACCCAGGGGGCGGACGGGGAGCTGTTTTTT
TRBJ1-2 TRBD1 TRBV5-8 NA CASSSGGFGADGYTF TGTGCCAGCAGCTCAGGGGGGTTTGGGGCGGATGGCTACACCTTC
TRBJ1-1 TRBD1 TRBV6-6 few CASSYGQGPWIF TGTGCCAGCAGTTATGGACAGGGGCCTTGGATCTTT
TRBJ2-1 TRBD2 TRBV19 NA CASSIFYRTSGVEQFF TGTGCCAGTAGTATATTCTACCGGACTAGCGGGGTGGAGCAGTTCTTC
TRBJ2-7 TRBD1 TRBV6-1 NA CASSGHPRGPSLEQYF TGTGCCAGCAGTGGGCACCCCAGGGGGCCTTCTCTCGAGCAGTACTTC
TRBJ1-2 TRBD1 TRBV19 NA CASSPDRGRNGYTF TGTGCCAGTAGCCCGGACAGGGGAAGGAATGGCTACACCTTC
TRBJ1-5 NA TRBV10-3 NA CAISNRQGNQPQHF TGTGCCATCAGCAATAGACAAGGCAATCAGCCCCAGCATTTT
TRBJ2-1 NA TRBV7-3 few CASSLGTLNEQFF TGTGCCAGCAGCTTAGGGACTCTCAATGAGCAGTTCTTC
TRBJ1-3 TRBD1 TRBV27 NA CASSPRTGGEGNTIYF TGTGCCAGCAGTCCCCGGACAGGGGGCGAAGGAAACACCATATATTTT
TRBJ1-1 TRBD1 TRBV11-2 NA CASSSLDRAGAFF TGTGCCAGCAGCTCCCTCGACAGGGCGGGAGCTTTCTTT